The 25 T cell receptor beta chains reported below all come from one sample, sequenced in a study of T cells in Graves' hyperthyroidism and ophthalmopathy. The TCR beta CDR3 regions underwent amplification using RNA transcripts as the source. The TCR CDR3 was amplified in a first-round RT-PCR using the HTBI primer set. TCRdb called the multiplex PCR reads again in MiXCR, with one record for every CDR3 protein. The table has around 450,000 distinct CDR3 sequences, roughly 15% seen once; the top ten hold 5.3%. The sample was blood. The receptors were gathered from a woman aged 18-29 years with Graves' hyperthyroidism.

This clonotype was seen many times. The chain carries TRBV11-2 and TRBJ2-1; D remains unclear. CDR1 is SGHAT and CDR2 is FQNNGV in the germline V gene. Trimming removed 1 base from V and 2 bases from J, with 9 bases in between. There are 15 residues in the CDR3. The CDR3, as DNA: TGTGCCAGCAGCTTAGGCACGCGAACCTACAATGAGCAGTTCTTC. As protein: CASSLGTRTYNEQFF.

This clonotype was seen ten or more times. The rearrangement joins TRBV5-1 to TRBJ2-1; TRBD2 agrees at 10 bases. The CDR3 runs 15 residues. Germline V gene lookup returns CDR1 SGHRS and CDR2 YFSETQ. V dropped 0 bases and J dropped 5; count of bases not matched to a gene: 2. The CDR3 is CASSLATSGHNEQFF. CDR3 DNA sequence: TGCGCCAGCAGCTTGGCGACTAGCGGGCACAATGAGCAGTTCTTC.

This clonotype came up many times. This sequence joins TRBV20-1 and TRBJ2-7; TRBD2 matches at 11 bases. V was pared by 7 bases and J by 4 bases, with 9 bases of the junction left unmatched. This CDR3 comprises 14 residues. Germline lookup yields CDR1 DFQATT and CDR2 SNEGSKA (reference sequence). CDR3 DNA: TGCAGTGGAGATAGCGGGAGGGCCCCATACGAGCAGTACTTC. This encodes CSGDSGRAPYEQYF.

This rearrangement joins TRBV28 to TRBJ1-2; D is unclear. This CDR3 has 12 amino acids. Germline lookup yields CDR1 MDHEN and CDR2 SYDVKM. V was shortened by 10 bases and J by 7 bases, with 16 bases between the two germline ends. CDR3 protein: CATISGSLGYTF. The CDR3, as DNA: TGTGCCACCATTTCGGGGTCCCTTGGCTACACCTTC.

This clonotype was recorded at least ten times. The genes are TRBV2 and TRBJ1-2; D might be TRBD1 (6 bases). V was cut by 5 bases and J by 8 bases, with 15 bases left in between. The CDR3 covers 13 residues. Per the germline V gene, CDR1 is SNHLY and CDR2 is FYNNEI. CDR3 coding DNA: TGTGCCAGCAGTCCACAGGGTCACAAGGGCTACACCTTC. It translates to CASSPQGHKGYTF.

The rearrangement joins TRBV20-1 to TRBJ2-4, with TRBD1 matching 9 bases. The CDR3 is made up of 17 amino acids. The germline V gene has CDR1 DFQATT and CDR2 SNEGSKA (reference sequence). After removal of 4 bases from V and 2 bases from J, the junction contained 12 bases not matched to a gene. The CDR3 region has the DNA TGCAGTGCTACCGTAGCTAGGACAGGGGTGCCCAAAAACATTCAGTACTTC. Its translation: CSATVARTGVPKNIQYF.

The J gene is TRBJ2-7, the V gene TRBV19; tentative D call: TRBD1 (5 bases). V lost 3 bases to trimming and J lost 4 bases, with 16 bases between them. This CDR3 is built from 15 residues. CDR1 and CDR2 from the germline V gene are LNHDA and SQIVND (reference sequence). The CDR3: CASSIADIDIYEQYF. The CDR3 DNA reads TGTGCCAGTAGTATCGCGGACATAGATATTTACGAGCAGTACTTC. The entire variable domain, with the rest obtained from reference TRBV19 and TRBJ2-7, is as follows: DGGITQSPKYLFRKEGQNVTLSCEQNLNHDAMYWYRQDPGQGLRLIYYSQIVNDFQKGDIAEGYSVSREKKESFPLTVTSAQKNPTAFYLCASSIADIDIYEQYFGPGTRLTVT.

In the case of this clonotype: A much larger clone is a single base away; this may be a read error. The genes are TRBV2 and TRBJ2-5, with D possibly being TRBD1 (6 bases). Trimming removed 7 bases from V and 3 bases from J, with 18 bases in between. CDR3 size: 15 residues. Germline V gene lookup returns CDR1 SNHLY and CDR2 FYNNEI. CDR3 in amino acids: CASKVTGTGEETQYF. For the CDR3, the DNA is TGTGCCAGCAAGGTAACAGGGACGGGCGAAGAGACCCAGTACTTC.

The gene calls are TRBV9 and TRBJ2-1, with 10 bases lining up with TRBD1. The germline CDR1 and CDR2 sequences are SGDLS and YYNGEE. CDR3 length: 15 residues. Trimming at V came to 3 bases and at J to 5 bases, leaving 5 bases not matched to a gene. As DNA, the CDR3 is TGTGCCAGCAGCGCGACAGGGGGCTTTAACAATGAGCAGTTCTTC. This gives the protein CASSATGGFNNEQFF.

Ten or more counts support this clonotype. The V gene is TRBV20-1, the J gene TRBJ1-5; 9 bases agree with TRBD1. V gave up 3 bases and J gave up 2 bases; unmatched junction bases: 2. Germline lookup yields CDR1 DFQATT and CDR2 SNEGSKA (reference sequence). The CDR3 covers 14 residues. CDR3 DNA sequence: TGCAGTGCTAGTAGGGACAGGGGCAATCAGCCCCAGCATTTT. As protein: CSASRDRGNQPQHF.

This clonotype has at least ten counts. The V gene is TRBV30, the J gene TRBJ2-7; TRBD1 agrees at 11 bases. The V gene's germline CDR1 is GTSNPN and CDR2 SVGIG (reference sequence). Trimming removed 3 bases from V and 4 bases from J; junction bases left unmatched: 11. This CDR3 contains 16 residues. This CDR3 is CAWSNLRDRGTYEQYF. CDR3 sequence (DNA): TGTGCCTGGAGCAACTTACGGGACAGGGGGACGTACGAGCAGTACTTC.

This clonotype was seen more than once but under ten times. The V and J genes are TRBV4-2 and TRBJ1-2, with 7 bases fitting TRBD1. Germline V gene data show CDR1 as LGHNA and CDR2 as YNFKEQ. The CDR3 length is 16 residues. V lost 4 bases, J lost 4 bases, and 12 bases stayed unmatched. The CDR3 spells CASSRAVSGGGYGYTF. DNA for the CDR3: TGTGCCAGCAGCCGAGCTGTCTCAGGGGGTGGCTATGGCTACACCTTC.

This rearrangement joins TRBV4-3 to TRBJ1-6; maybe TRBD1 (6 bases). The germline CDR1 and CDR2 sequences are LGHNA and YSLEER. This CDR3 comprises 15 residues. V gave up 4 bases and J gave up 7 bases, with 14 bases separating them. CDR3 residues: CASSLAGGGNSPLHF. The CDR3, as DNA: TGCGCCAGCAGCCTAGCGGGCGGGGGCAATTCACCCCTCCACTTT.

This clonotype was seen ten or more times. The CDR3 reads CATSSRAGAMDEQFF. The CDR3 DNA follows: TGTGCCACCAGCAGCCGAGCGGGAGCTATGGATGAGCAGTTCTTC. The genes are TRBV15 and TRBJ2-1, with 8 bases fitting TRBD2. V was clipped by 3 bases and J by 8 bases; unmatched bases: 9. This CDR3 has 15 amino acids. Germline CDR1 LNHNV, CDR2 YYDKDF (reference sequence).

This clonotype occurred a few times. This chain links TRBV29-1 with TRBJ1-1, with 8 nucleotides matching TRBD1. Germline V gene data show CDR1 as SQVTM and CDR2 as ANQGSEA. The V and J ends lost 2 bases and 0 bases, in that order; junction bases with no gene match: 2. The CDR3 extends over 14 amino acids. The DNA for the CDR3 is TGCAGCGTTGAAAGACAGGGGTTGAACACTGAAGCTTTCTTT. Residues: CSVERQGLNTEAFF. Complete variable domain (other parts from reference TRBV29-1 and TRBJ1-1): SAVISQKPSRDICQRGTSLTIQCQVDSQVTMMFWYRQQPGQSLTLIATANQGSEATYESGFVIDKFPISRPNLTFSTLTVSNMSPEDSSIYLCSVERQGLNTEAFFGQGTRLTVV.

This clonotype has at least ten counts. The V gene is TRBV7-9, the J gene TRBJ1-1; D call uncertain. The germline V gene encodes CDR1 SEHNR and CDR2 FQNEAQ (reference sequence). Trimming cost V 1 base and J 4 bases, with 7 bases left between them. This CDR3 spans 13 amino acids. The CDR3 is CASSLEDFTEAFF. The CDR3 DNA is TGTGCCAGCAGCTTAGAAGATTTCACTGAAGCTTTCTTT.

The chain recombines TRBV4-1 with TRBJ1-6, with a tentative D call TRBD1 (6 bases). Germline CDR1 reads MGHRA; CDR2 reads YSYEKL. CDR3 length: 13 residues. V was clipped by 6 bases and J by 9 bases, with 12 bases between them. Here the CDR3 reads CASSLGGGSPLHF. CDR3 DNA: TGCGCCAGCAGTCTAGGGGGGGGTTCACCCCTCCACTTT.

Many counts were recorded for this clonotype. V gene TRBV12-3 or TRBV12-4 combines with J gene TRBJ1-2; D may be TRBD1 (5 bases). Between the trimmed V and J ends, which lost 7 bases and 4 bases, there was a span of 19 bases. The CDR3 length is 15 residues. CDR3 sequence: CASTPRLGVLYGYTF. CDR3 in DNA: TGTGCCAGCACCCCAAGGTTAGGGGTACTCTATGGCTACACCTTC.

This clonotype was counted only a few times. The chain combines TRBV6-2 or TRBV6-3 with TRBJ2-7; D remains unclear. CDR3 length: 14 residues. Germline-derived CDR1 and CDR2 are MNHEY and SVGEGT. V was pared by 3 bases and J by 0 bases, with 9 bases between. CDR3 in DNA: TGTGCCAGCAGTTATTCATCTAGCTCCTACGAGCAGTACTTC. This encodes CASSYSSSSYEQYF.

This clonotype was seen at least ten times. This chain joins TRBV27 and TRBJ2-5; 7 positions match TRBD2. The V gene's germline CDR1 is MNHEY and CDR2 SMNVEV (reference sequence). The CDR3 is 17 amino acids. V shed 0 bases and J 5 bases; nucleotides not matched to a gene: 12. CDR3 nucleotide sequence: TGTGCCAGCAGTTTATCTACAGGCCCCGCCGGGAGGGAGACCCAGTACTTC. Its translation is CASSLSTGPAGRETQYF.

This clonotype was seen at least ten times. The V call is TRBV9, the J call TRBJ2-1; D uncertain. Germline assignment: CDR1 SGDLS and CDR2 YYNGEE. Trimming removed 0 bases at V and 4 bases at J, with 11 bases between. The CDR3 contains 15 residues. The CDR3 spells CASSVEAREYNEQFF. The CDR3 nucleotides read TGTGCCAGCAGCGTAGAGGCGAGAGAATACAATGAGCAGTTCTTC.

The chain has TRBV5-5 and TRBJ1-5; 10 bases map to TRBD1. Germline trimming cut 4 bases from V and 1 base from J; bases unmatched to any gene: 5. This CDR3 has 16 residues. CDR1 and CDR2 from the germline V gene are SGHKS and YYEKEE (reference sequence). This CDR3 is CASSGGTGASNQPQHF. CDR3 DNA: TGTGCCAGCAGCGGGGGGACAGGGGCCAGCAATCAGCCCCAGCATTTT.

This clonotype was seen many times. The gene calls are TRBV11-2 and TRBJ2-3; a possible D gene is TRBD2 (5 bases). V gave up 1 base and J gave up 0 bases, with 11 bases separating them. CDR3 size: 16 residues. Per the germline V gene, CDR1 is SGHAT and CDR2 is FQNNGV. Here the CDR3 DNA reads TGTGCCAGCAGCTTAGGTGGGTCGGGGAGCACAGATACGCAGTATTTT. Amino acids: CASSLGGSGSTDTQYF.

This clonotype occurred many times. The chain combines TRBV24-1 with TRBJ2-1; TRBD1 aligns across 12 bases. The junction had 3 bases not matched to a gene; V was cut back by 4 bases and J by 9 bases. The CDR3 extends over 14 amino acids. In germline, CDR1 is KGHDR, CDR2 SFDVKD. The CDR3 coding sequence is TGTGCCACCAGTGACGGGACAGGGGGCATTGAGCAGTTCTTC. Its protein product is CATSDGTGGIEQFF.

The chain couples TRBV27 to TRBJ1-6; D is ambiguous. V shed 2 bases and J shed 7 bases, with 12 bases lying between them. This CDR3 comprises 15 residues. Germline CDR1 and CDR2: MNHEY and SMNVEV (reference sequence). The CDR3 is CASSLRGEGNSPLHF. The CDR3 nucleotides read TGTGCCAGCAGTTTACGCGGGGAAGGCAATTCACCCCTCCACTTT.